This T cell receptor (beta chain) was found in a study of human T cells and chemical hapten exposure. General study findings and limits: PT1 expanded TCR counts and patch test score were linked, and their correlation was positive.

The germline CDR1 and CDR2 sequences are LGHDT and YNNKEL (reference sequence). Trimming cost V 1 base and J 8 bases, with 11 bases left between them. This CDR3 spans 14 amino acids. MiXCR, run by TCRdb on the RACE reads, gives a single entry per CDR3 protein. This table has 80,000 to 100,000 distinct CDR3 sequences, approximately 9.3% appearing once. Time point defined: patch test 2, 6 weeks after DPC sensitization. Sample treatment: therapeutic diphenylcyclopropenone sensitization with weekly scalp DPC. It was from unfractionated whole blood that total RNA was extracted. This clonotype occurred a few times. Antigen specificity is unknown.

The specimen was whole blood, collected in connection with sensitization to the hapten diphenylcyclopropenone (DPC). The TCR originated in a woman aged 35 to 49 with alopecia areata. Some clones in this sample may be carry-over from other donors' samples. J is TRBJ1-4 and V is TRBV3-1; D is undetermined. CDR3 coding DNA: TGTGCCAGCAGCCAAGGGCAGGCTAGGGAAAAACTGTTTTTT. This encodes CASSQGQAREKLFF.